These 17 T cell receptor beta chains were all obtained from the same sample, sequenced in a study of response to subunit inactivated influenza vaccine. MiXCR, applied by TCRdb to the RT-PCR reads, yields one record per CDR3 protein. The repertoire includes hundreds of thousands of distinct CDR3 sequences, roughly 8.2% of them detected once, and approximately 12% sits in the top ten. Sequenced here: PBMCs from blood, sampled around 25 months after vaccination. These receptors all come from a man aged 50 to 69 who received an inactivated influenza vaccine.

V gene TRBV6-1 combines with J gene TRBJ1-1; D may be TRBD1 (5 bases). This CDR3 spans 15 amino acids. Germline V CDR1 and CDR2: MNHNS, SASEGT. Between the trimmed V and J ends, which lost 5 bases and 6 bases, there was a span of 19 bases. The CDR3 DNA reads TGTGCCAGCAGTCCCTCCGGGACTAAGGGCGCTGAAGCTTTCTTT. Amino acid sequence: CASSPSGTKGAEAFF.

The chain carries TRBV3-1 and TRBJ2-1; D is unclear. Germline-derived CDR1 and CDR2 are LGHDT and YNNKEL (reference sequence). Trimming pared 1 base from V and 9 bases from J, leaving 10 bases between. This CDR3 contains 13 residues. DNA of the CDR3: TGTGCCAGCAGCCAAGTACCCGCCGGTGAGCAGTTCTTC. Protein: CASSQVPAGEQFF.

This clonotype was detected only a few times. The chain couples TRBV18 to TRBJ2-3, with TRBD2 identical over 9 bases. CDR3 length: 16 residues. V gave up 3 bases and J gave up 3 bases; unmatched junction bases: 7. CDR1 is KGHSH, CDR2 LQKENI, per germline. CDR3 protein: CASSPQLAGLTDTQYF. The CDR3 coding sequence is TGTGCCAGCTCACCGCAACTAGCGGGTTTAACAGATACGCAGTATTTT.

This clonotype has a handful of counts. The CDR3 spells CASSLRYGTSGVSRFNEQFF. DNA for the CDR3: TGTGCCAGCAGCTTACGATACGGGACTAGCGGGGTTTCTAGATTCAATGAGCAGTTCTTC. The chain carries TRBV11-2 and TRBJ2-1; 13 bases fit TRBD2. Trimming took 2 bases from V and 6 from J; bases not matched to a gene: 16. This CDR3 has 20 amino acids. Germline V gives CDR1 SGHAT, CDR2 FQNNGV.

This clonotype showed up many times. J is TRBJ2-5 and V is TRBV7-2; unclear D gene. CDR3 size: 14 residues. V was shortened by 1 base and J by 5 bases, with 11 bases between the two germline ends. The germline V gene encodes CDR1 SGHTA and CDR2 FQGNSA. The CDR3 bases are TGTGCCAGCAGCTTAGTGGTAGCCGCGGAGACCCAGTACTTC. Protein product: CASSLVVAAETQYF.

The chain joins TRBV9 to TRBJ1-2, with D perhaps matching TRBD1 (6 bases). The CDR3 length is 13 residues. In germline, CDR1 is SGDLS, CDR2 YYNGEE. V lost 0 bases and J lost 8, with 11 bases in between. The CDR3 nucleotides read TGTGCCAGCAGCGTAGAACAGGGTAACGGCTACACCTTC. Its translation is CASSVEQGNGYTF.

This sequence joins TRBV19 and TRBJ2-5, with a possible D match to TRBD2 (6 bases). Trimming pared 4 bases from V and 4 bases from J, leaving 10 bases between. The germline CDR1 and CDR2 sequences are LNHDA and SQIVND (reference sequence). This CDR3 spans 13 amino acids. CDR3 sequence reads: CASSSGTVETQYF. CDR3 in DNA: TGTGCCAGTAGTAGCGGGACGGTAGAGACCCAGTACTTC.

The V gene is TRBV5-1, the J gene TRBJ1-4; 9 bases fit TRBD1. Germline V gene lookup returns CDR1 SGHRS and CDR2 YFSETQ. This CDR3 region has 15 residues. With V trimmed by 4 bases and J by 8 bases, 9 bases remained unmatched. CDR3 sequence: CASSTQGARDEKLFF. CDR3 in DNA: TGCGCCAGCAGCACACAGGGGGCCAGGGACGAAAAACTGTTTTTT.

The rearrangement links TRBV6-1 to TRBJ2-2, with 8 bases aligning to TRBD2. The ends lost 10 bases at V and 4 bases at J; junction bases unmatched: 11. Germline-derived CDR1 and CDR2 are MNHNS and SASEGT. This CDR3 comprises 15 residues. CDR3 nucleotides: TGTGCCACCAAACGGGCGGGAGGCGGCACCGGGGAGCTGTTTTTT. Its translation is CATKRAGGGTGELFF.

J is TRBJ2-7 and V is TRBV4-3; TRBD2 matches at 8 bases. Germline V gene lookup returns CDR1 LGHNA and CDR2 YSLEER. The junction had 12 bases not matched to a gene; V was cut back by 4 bases and J by 1 base. The CDR3 extends over 17 amino acids. CDR3 amino acids: CASSLAPTSGDSYEQYF. The CDR3 coding sequence is TGCGCCAGCAGCCTCGCCCCTACTAGCGGAGATTCCTACGAGCAGTACTTC.

This clonotype was found a few times. The chain uses TRBV6-5 and TRBJ2-3, with 9 bases lining up with TRBD2. V lost 4 bases to trimming and J lost 9 bases; unmatched junction nucleotides: 11. Looked up from germline, CDR1 is MNHEY and CDR2 is SVGAGI. This CDR3 is built from 15 residues. CDR3 residues: CASSFSGGTPGTQYF. CDR3 DNA sequence: TGTGCCAGCAGTTTCAGCGGGGGGACCCCAGGCACGCAGTATTTT.

This chain joins TRBV3-1 and TRBJ2-2; D unresolved. Germline values: CDR1 LGHDT, CDR2 YNNKEL (reference sequence). The CDR3 sequence is 14 residues long. Trimming pared 2 bases from V and 4 bases from J, leaving 8 bases between. The DNA for the CDR3 is TGTGCCAGCAGCCAACTTCAGATCACCGGGGAGCTGTTTTTT. This sequence encodes CASSQLQITGELFF.

This clonotype was seen a handful of times. The genes are TRBV4-3 and TRBJ2-2; 7 nucleotides align to TRBD2. The V gene's germline CDR1 is LGHNA and CDR2 YSLEER. The CDR3 has 16 residues. V lost 0 bases, J lost 0 bases, and 1 base stayed unmatched. CDR3 loop: CASSQERGANTGELFF. CDR3 coding DNA: TGCGCCAGCAGCCAAGAACGGGGGGCGAACACCGGGGAGCTGTTTTTT.

The J gene is TRBJ2-3, the V gene TRBV20-1, with 7 positions matching TRBD1. J lost 4 bases, V lost 0 bases, and 4 bases had no gene match. The CDR3 is 14 residues long. The germline CDR1 and CDR2 sequences are DFQATT and SNEGSKA (reference sequence). The CDR3 nucleotides are TGCAGTGCTAGAGAGCAACAGGGGCCAGATACGCAGTATTTT. Translation: CSAREQQGPDTQYF.

The sample holds a few counts of this clonotype. CDR3 sequence reads: CASSIAAALTEAFF. Here the CDR3 DNA reads TGTGCCAGCAGCATAGCCGCAGCCTTAACTGAAGCTTTCTTT. V usage is TRBV11-2 and J usage is TRBJ1-1; D unresolved. Germline loops: CDR1 SGHAT, CDR2 FQNNGV. V was trimmed by 5 bases and J by 5 bases, leaving 15 bases between them. The CDR3 contains 14 residues.

This clonotype showed up many times. This chain links TRBV5-6 with TRBJ1-2; 7 nucleotides line up with TRBD1. Germline V lookup: CDR1 SGHDT, CDR2 YYEEEE. The CDR3 is made up of 14 amino acids. V shed 5 bases and J 8 bases; nucleotides not matched to a gene: 12. Written as DNA, the CDR3 is TGTGCCAGCAGATCGGAGCAGGGGGATAGAGGCTACACCTTC. This encodes CASRSEQGDRGYTF. Complete variable domain (other parts from reference TRBV5-6 and TRBJ1-2): DAGVTQSPTHLIKTRGQQVTLRCSPKSGHDTVSWYQQALGQGPQFIFQYYEEEERQRGNFPDRFSGHQFPNYSSELNVNALLLGDSALYLCASRSEQGDRGYTFGSGTRLTVV.

This chain uses TRBV6-1 with TRBJ2-1, with a weak D call TRBD2 (6 bases). Germline V gene sequence: CDR1 MNHNS, CDR2 SASEGT. The CDR3 loop spans 14 amino acids. Trimming left V 4 bases short and J 8 bases short, with 15 bases between. CDR3: CASSAGLPSDEQFF. The CDR3 region has the DNA TGTGCCAGCAGTGCGGGACTGCCGAGCGATGAGCAGTTCTTC.